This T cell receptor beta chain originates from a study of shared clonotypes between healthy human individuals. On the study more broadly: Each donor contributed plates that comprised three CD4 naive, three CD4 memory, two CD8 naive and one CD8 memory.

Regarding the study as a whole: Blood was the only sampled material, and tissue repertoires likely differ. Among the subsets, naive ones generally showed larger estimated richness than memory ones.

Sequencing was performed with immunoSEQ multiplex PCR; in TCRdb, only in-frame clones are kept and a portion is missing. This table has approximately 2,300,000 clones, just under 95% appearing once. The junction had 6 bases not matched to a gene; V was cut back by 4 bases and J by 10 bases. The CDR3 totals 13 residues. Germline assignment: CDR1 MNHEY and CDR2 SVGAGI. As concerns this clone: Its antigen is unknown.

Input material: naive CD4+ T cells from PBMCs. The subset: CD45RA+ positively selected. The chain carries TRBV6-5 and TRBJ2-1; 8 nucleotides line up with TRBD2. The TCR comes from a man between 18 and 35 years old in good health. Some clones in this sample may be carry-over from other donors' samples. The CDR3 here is CASSFGTSFEQFF. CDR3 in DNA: TGTGCCAGCAGTTTCGGGACTAGTTTCGAGCAGTTCTTC.